The 18 T cell receptor beta chains given below trace back to one sample, sequenced in a study of T cells after yellow fever vaccination. TCRdb re-derived calls from the 5' RACE reads in MiXCR, one entry per CDR3 protein. The data hold a few hundred thousand distinct CDR3 sequences, with roughly 20% observed a single time. The material was PBMCs, obtained before the yellow fever booster vaccination. Receptor source: a man between 18 and 29 years old who received the YFV17D yellow fever vaccine.

This chain connects TRBV10-3 to TRBJ1-6; a weak D match, TRBD1 (6 bases). This CDR3 region has 12 residues. Trimming left V 9 bases short and J 7 bases short, with 10 bases between. The germline CDR1 and CDR2 sequences are ENHRY and SYGVKD. The CDR3 is CAIRTVNSPLHF. The CDR3 DNA is TGTGCCATTCGGACAGTAAATTCACCCCTCCACTTT.

V and J are TRBV20-1 and TRBJ2-1, with TRBD1 as a possible D gene (6 bases). CDR3 length: 13 amino acids. V was cut by 5 bases and J by 9 bases, with 17 bases left in between. Germline lookup yields CDR1 DFQATT and CDR2 SNEGSKA (reference sequence). The CDR3 DNA follows: TGCAGTGCTCGTACAGGGAATTCTGCTGAGCAGTTCTTC. It is translated as CSARTGNSAEQFF.

This clonotype was counted at least ten times. This chain links TRBV7-2 with TRBJ2-3, with 13 bases aligning to TRBD2. V trimming: 4 bases; J trimming: 4 bases; junction bases outside the gene matches: 5. In germline, CDR1 is SGHTA, CDR2 FQGNSA. The CDR3 has 16 residues. The CDR3 region is CASSSTSGGASDTQYF. For the CDR3, the DNA is TGTGCCAGCAGCTCTACTAGCGGGGGGGCCTCAGATACGCAGTATTTT.

The genes are TRBV6-1 and TRBJ1-1, with D unresolved. The CDR3 extends over 14 amino acids. V was shortened by 2 bases and J by 3 bases, with 10 bases between the two germline ends. Germline loops: CDR1 MNHNS, CDR2 SASEGT. The CDR3 protein is CASSERGPDTEAFF. The CDR3 nucleotides read TGTGCCAGCAGTGAACGAGGGCCAGACACTGAAGCTTTCTTT.

The rearrangement joins TRBV7-2 to TRBJ1-1; D is unresolved. CDR3 size: 11 residues. Trimming took off 5 bases at V and 7 bases at J, with 8 bases between the two ends. CDR1 SGHTA and CDR2 FQGNSA come from the germline V gene. Here the CDR3 DNA reads TGTGCCAGCAGCGCGGGCGGTGAAGCTTTCTTT. It yields the protein CASSAGGEAFF.

This chain connects TRBV7-9 to TRBJ2-1; 9 bases line up with TRBD1. The junction had 6 bases not matched to a gene; V was cut back by 4 bases and J by 5 bases. The germline V gene has CDR1 SEHNR and CDR2 FQNEAQ (reference sequence). The CDR3 loop spans 15 amino acids. As DNA, the CDR3 is TGTGCCAGCAGCTCTGGGACAGGGCCCCACAATGAGCAGTTCTTC. Encoded protein: CASSSGTGPHNEQFF.

This clonotype was detected a few times. V and J are TRBV5-1 and TRBJ1-1; weak D call: TRBD1 (5 bases). Germline CDR1 is SGHRS and CDR2 is YFSETQ. The CDR3 loop spans 15 amino acids. Trimming took off 2 bases at V and 6 bases at J, with 17 bases between the two ends. The CDR3 here is CASSFFLPGTAEAFF. CDR3 nucleotides: TGCGCCAGCAGCTTTTTTCTACCTGGGACCGCTGAAGCTTTCTTT.

The V call is TRBV13, the J call TRBJ2-1, with 7 nucleotides matching TRBD2. Germline CDR1 PRHDT, CDR2 FYEKMQ (reference sequence). Losses at the gene ends were 4 bases for V and 3 bases for J; bases not matched to a gene: 9. This CDR3 spans 16 amino acids. The CDR3 is CASSSRGAGVYNEQFF. The CDR3 coding sequence is TGTGCCAGCAGCTCCCGTGGGGCGGGGGTCTACAATGAGCAGTTCTTC.

The rearrangement links TRBV10-3 to TRBJ2-3, with D perhaps TRBD2 (5 bases). The CDR3 totals 16 residues. The V gene's germline CDR1 is ENHRY and CDR2 SYGVKD. Trimming took 7 bases from V and 2 from J, leaving 19 bases between them. CDR3 DNA: TGTGCCATCACGGAAGGACTGGCGCTCAACACAGATACGCAGTATTTT. Amino acid sequence: CAITEGLALNTDTQYF.

The genes are TRBV12-3 or TRBV12-4 and TRBJ2-7, with 7 bases that match TRBD2. Trimming took 6 bases from V and 4 from J; bases not matched to a gene: 6. The CDR3 runs to 13 residues. The CDR3 loop is CASRVGGVYEQYF. CDR3 bases: TGTGCCAGCAGGGTGGGGGGGGTATACGAGCAGTACTTC.

This clonotype was seen a few times. The chain couples TRBV23-1 to TRBJ1-5; 10 nucleotides agree with TRBD1. TRBV23-1 is an ORF; its function is uncertain. The length of the CDR3 is 14 residues. V dropped 6 bases and J dropped 5; count of bases not matched to a gene: 4. In nucleotides, the CDR3 is TGCGCCAGCAGCGAGGGACAGGGGCATCAGCCCCAGCATTTT. Its translation: CASSEGQGHQPQHF.

This chain joins TRBV10-3 and TRBJ1-5; 10 bases align to TRBD1. CDR1 and CDR2 (germline): ENHRY, SYGVKD. Germline trimming cut 6 bases from V and 4 bases from J; bases unmatched to any gene: 6. This CDR3 spans 15 amino acids. Here the CDR3 DNA reads TGTGCCATCAGCGGACAGGGACAGGGGAATCAGCCCCAGCATTTT. It translates to CAISGQGQGNQPQHF.

This clonotype has only a few counts. The chain is built from TRBV12-3 or TRBV12-4 and TRBJ2-1; 7 bases agree with TRBD1. The CDR3 contains 15 residues. Losses at the gene ends were 4 bases for V and 5 bases for J; bases not matched to a gene: 8. The CDR3 region is CASSSTLGQDNEQFF. CDR3 in DNA: TGTGCCAGCAGTTCGACCCTCGGACAGGACAATGAGCAGTTCTTC.

J is TRBJ1-2 and V is TRBV29-1, with TRBD1 matching over 8 bases. J gave up 7 bases and V 1 base, and 5 bases lay outside the gene matches. The CDR3 loop spans 13 amino acids. Germline V CDR1 and CDR2: SQVTM, ANQGSEA. CDR3 sequence reads: CSVEVTGEFGYTF. Written as DNA, the CDR3 is TGCAGCGTTGAAGTGACAGGGGAGTTTGGCTACACCTTC. The whole variable domain, remainder taken from reference TRBV29-1 and TRBJ1-2, is SAVISQKPSRDICQRGTSLTIQCQVDSQVTMMFWYRQQPGQSLTLIATANQGSEATYESGFVIDKFPISRPNLTFSTLTVSNMSPEDSSIYLCSVEVTGEFGYTFGSGTRLTVV.

This clonotype was seen repeatedly, ten times or more. This chain uses TRBV29-1 with TRBJ2-1; D might be TRBD1 (6 bases). Germline assignment: CDR1 SQVTM and CDR2 ANQGSEA. V shed 6 bases and J shed 0 bases, with 12 bases lying between them. This CDR3 region has 14 residues. In nucleotides, the CDR3 is TGCAGCGTGGGACACTCGAGCTCCTACAATGAGCAGTTCTTC. This gives the protein CSVGHSSSYNEQFF.

A few counts support this clonotype. CDR3 DNA: TGCGCCAGCAGCTTGGGACGGATTAACTATGGCTACACCTTC. It yields the protein CASSLGRINYGYTF. V and J are TRBV5-1 and TRBJ1-2, with D hard to call. V was clipped by 0 bases and J by 1 base, with 7 bases between them. The CDR3 is 14 residues long. The germline gives CDR1 SGHRS, CDR2 YFSETQ.

V gene TRBV7-8 combines with J gene TRBJ2-3, with D unclear. This CDR3 has 16 residues. Trimming shortened V by 5 bases and J by 0 bases, and 15 bases separated the two germline ends. CDR1 and CDR2 (germline): SGHVS, FQNEAQ. The chain's CDR3 is CASSQLVSSSTDTQYF. The CDR3 nucleotides are TGTGCCAGCAGCCAGCTGGTCTCCTCTAGCACAGATACGCAGTATTTT.

Many counts were recorded for this clonotype. The V and J genes are TRBV29-1 and TRBJ2-7; tentatively, D is TRBD1 (6 bases). The V end lost 4 bases, the J end lost 6 bases, and 16 bases lay between the germline ends. The germline V gene has CDR1 SQVTM and CDR2 ANQGSEA. The CDR3 is made up of 13 amino acids. CDR3 protein: CSVAPDRKGEQYF. CDR3 DNA: TGCAGCGTTGCTCCTGACAGGAAGGGCGAGCAGTACTTC.